This TCR beta chain came from a study of regulatory T cells in long-lasting Graves disease. Study-wide findings and caveats: Among samples with persistent disease, TRBV28, TRBJ1-2 and TRBJ2-5 were favored. No thyroid tissue was studied; the work used peripheral blood only. Accuracy may have suffered from the small sample size.

Arm-PCR with iRepertoire HTBI primers amplified the CDR3 regions for these TCR beta libraries. TCRdb reanalysed the multiplex PCR reads using MiXCR and keeps one entry per CDR3 protein. The sample yields some 350,000 distinct CDR3 sequences, under 20% seen once. CDR3 size: 14 residues. Deletions cut 3 bases from V and 1 base from J, with 7 bases between. From germline, CDR1 is SGHAT and CDR2 FQNNGV. This clonotype was picked up one time. What it binds is not known. The time point is: newly diagnosed GD, antithyroid drugs for less than 3 months. The TCR library was made from RNA extracted from PBMCs. The same data also went into a second study, on T cells in Graves' hyperthyroidism and ophthalmopathy. Per that paper: Most expanded thyroid clonotypes above 0.001 recurred in blood.

The V gene is TRBV11-2, the J gene TRBJ2-1; D not resolved. This TCR derives from a woman aged 18-30 years with Graves disease. The sequencing here drew on peripheral blood mononuclear cells (PBMCs), taken at new diagnosis, from a patient treated with antithyroid drugs. Written as DNA, the CDR3 is TGTGCCAGCAGCTTCGCCGGGTCCTACAATGAGCAGTTCTTC. Amino acid sequence: CASSFAGSYNEQFF.